Below are 25 T cell receptor beta chains sequenced from a single sample in a study of OX40 agonist ivuxolimab in advanced cancers. Sequencing was performed with immunoSEQ multiplex PCR; in TCRdb, only in-frame clones are kept and a portion is missing. The sample comprises fewer than 80,000 clones, around 73% of which are singletons, and around 1.5% rests with the top ten. The sequencing here drew on CD4+ or CD8+ T cells sorted from blood, taken in a trial of the OX40 agonist ivuxolimab. These receptors were taken from an adult with an advanced solid tumor such as melanoma, head and neck, liver or kidney cancer.

The V gene is TRBV5-1, the J gene TRBJ2-5; no definite D call. The germline V gene has CDR1 SGHRS and CDR2 YFSETQ. The CDR3 spans 13 residues. Deletions cut 3 bases from V and 4 bases from J, with 10 bases between. This CDR3 reads CASSYRAAETQYF. The CDR3 DNA reads as TGCGCCAGCAGCTACCGGGCCGCAGAGACCCAGTACTTC.

Only one count was recorded for this clone. The chain joins TRBV19 to TRBJ1-3, with D possibly being TRBD1 (5 bases). Trimming removed 3 bases at V and 4 bases at J, with 10 bases between. This CDR3 has 14 residues. The germline gives CDR1 LNHDA, CDR2 SQIVND (reference sequence). CDR3 bases: TGTGCCAGTAGTATGGCAGGGCGAGGAAACACCATATATTTT. It codes for CASSMAGRGNTIYF.

The chain recombines TRBV7-9 with TRBJ2-5; unclear D gene. CDR3 length equals 14 residues. Germline CDR1 is SEHNR and CDR2 is FQNEAQ (reference sequence). The V and J ends lost 6 bases and 4 bases respectively, with 15 bases between them. CDR3 coding DNA: TGTGCCAGCAGTCCTAGTGGGGTGGGAGAGACCCAGTACTTC. Amino acid sequence: CASSPSGVGETQYF.

V usage is TRBV28 and J usage is TRBJ2-7; D not resolved. The CDR3 length is 15 residues. Between the trimmed V and J ends, which lost 6 bases and 5 bases, there was a span of 20 bases. In germline, CDR1 is MDHEN, CDR2 SYDVKM. CDR3 DNA sequence: TGTGCCAGCAGACCCATCGTTATTAAGGGCAACGAGCAGTACTTC. Translated: CASRPIVIKGNEQYF.

This chain uses TRBV30 with TRBJ1-6; possible D gene TRBD1, 5 bases. Germline loops: CDR1 GTSNPN, CDR2 SVGIG (reference sequence). This CDR3 has 14 amino acids. V was shortened by 0 bases and J by 9 bases, with 12 bases between the two germline ends. The CDR3 region has the DNA TGTGCCTGGAGTGTAGTGGACACAGGTTCACCCCTCCACTTT. It codes for CAWSVVDTGSPLHF.

The gene calls are TRBV30 and TRBJ1-4, with D tentatively TRBD1 (6 bases). Germline CDR1 and CDR2: GTSNPN and SVGIG (reference sequence). Between the trimmed V and J ends, which lost 1 base and 7 bases, there was a span of 10 bases. This CDR3 has 13 amino acids. Here the CDR3 DNA reads TGTGCCTGGAGTGCAGGAGGGGGTGAAAAACTGTTTTTT. Its protein is CAWSAGGGEKLFF.

The chain combines TRBV5-1 with TRBJ2-2; D tentatively fits TRBD1 or TRBD2 (5 bases each). V lost 4 bases and J 0 bases, leaving 13 bases between the germline ends. The CDR3 runs 16 residues. The V gene's germline CDR1 is SGHRS and CDR2 YFSETQ. The chain's CDR3 is CASSPGTYANTGELFF. The CDR3 DNA reads TGCGCCAGCAGCCCGGGGACGTACGCGAACACCGGGGAGCTGTTTTTT.

The sample holds a few counts of this clone. The chain has TRBV28 and TRBJ2-7, with D unclear. This CDR3 region has 13 residues. Germline V gene lookup returns CDR1 MDHEN and CDR2 SYDVKM. Between the trimmed V and J ends, which lost 5 bases and 1 base, there was a span of 9 bases. The DNA of the CDR3 is TGTGCCAGCAGTCCTACCCTTTCCTACGAGCAGTACTTC. It specifies CASSPTLSYEQYF.

The chain employs TRBV5-5 and TRBJ1-5, with D perhaps TRBD1 (6 bases). Germline V gene data show CDR1 as SGHKS and CDR2 as YYEKEE (reference sequence). Trimming removed 3 bases from V and 6 bases from J, with 10 bases in between. This CDR3 is 13 amino acids long. The CDR3, as DNA: TGTGCCAGCAGCTGGACAGAGGGTCAGCCCCAGCATTTT. Translation: CASSWTEGQPQHF.

The CDR3 region has the DNA TGTGCCAGCAGTGAAAGGGACAGGGGGGCGCAGTACTTC. Translated, it gives CASSERDRGAQYF. The gene calls are TRBV2 and TRBJ2-7, with 11 bases matching TRBD1. Germline CDR1 is SNHLY and CDR2 is FYNNEI. The CDR3 is 13 amino acids. V lost 2 bases and J lost 9; bases outside the gene matches: 3.

CDR3 in amino acids: CASSLRNSGNTIYF. CDR3 DNA: TGTGCCAGCAGTCTCAGAAACTCTGGAAACACCATATATTTT. V gene TRBV2 combines with J gene TRBJ1-3; D call uncertain. The CDR3 runs to 14 residues. Germline CDR1 SNHLY, CDR2 FYNNEI. Trimming took 5 bases from V and 0 from J, leaving 8 bases between them.

The rearrangement links TRBV2 to TRBJ1-1; D is unresolved. The CDR3 sequence is 15 residues long. V shed 6 bases and J shed 11 bases, with 25 bases lying between them. Germline assignment: CDR1 SNHLY and CDR2 FYNNEI. CDR3 region: CASREGKGTRGGAFF. CDR3 in DNA: TGTGCCAGCAGGGAGGGTAAGGGCACCAGAGGAGGGGCTTTCTTT.

The rearrangement links TRBV19 to TRBJ2-5; D might be TRBD1 (6 bases). V gave up 5 bases and J gave up 0 bases, with 13 bases separating them. CDR1 and CDR2 (germline): LNHDA, SQIVND (reference sequence). The CDR3 is 15 amino acids. CDR3 sequence reads: CASSVGQSDQETQYF. DNA for the CDR3: TGTGCCAGTAGTGTGGGACAATCAGACCAAGAGACCCAGTACTTC.

The chain couples TRBV6-6 to TRBJ2-1; 10 bases map to TRBD2. Germline CDR1 and CDR2: MNHNY and SVGAGI (reference sequence). The CDR3 spans 15 residues. After removal of 6 bases from V and 2 bases from J, the junction contained 4 bases not matched to a gene. CDR3 bases: TGTGCCAGCAGCCTAACTAGCGGGGCCTACAATGAGCAGTTCTTC. This encodes CASSLTSGAYNEQFF.

In its sample, this clone was seen once. The chain has TRBV27 and TRBJ1-2; perhaps TRBD1 as D (5 bases). The CDR3 spans 14 residues. The germline V gene has CDR1 MNHEY and CDR2 SMNVEV (reference sequence). Between the trimmed V and J ends, which lost 3 bases and 0 bases, there was a span of 8 bases. The DNA for the CDR3 is TGTGCCAGCAGTTTGAGAGGGGCTAACTATGGCTACACCTTC. Its translation is CASSLRGANYGYTF.

The chain joins TRBV14 to TRBJ2-2; D remains ambiguous. Trimming removed 1 base from V and 0 bases from J, with 12 bases in between. The CDR3 runs to 17 residues. Germline CDR1 SGHDN, CDR2 FVKESK. CDR3 sequence: CASSQVAWAANTGELFF. The CDR3 nucleotides read TGTGCCAGCAGCCAAGTTGCATGGGCAGCGAACACCGGGGAGCTGTTTTTT.

A few counts support this clone. The chain joins TRBV30 to TRBJ1-5, with D perhaps matching TRBD1 (6 bases). The CDR3 totals 15 residues. V lost 5 bases and J lost 6, with 20 bases in between. CDR1 is GTSNPN and CDR2 is SVGIG in the germline V gene (reference sequence). CDR3: CAWDQHRVLFQPQHF. In DNA form, the CDR3 reads TGTGCCTGGGATCAACACAGGGTTCTGTTTCAGCCCCAGCATTTT.

The chain joins TRBV5-1 to TRBJ2-6; 7 bases are shared with TRBD1. Germline trimming cut 7 bases from V and 0 bases from J; bases unmatched to any gene: 4. The V gene's germline CDR1 is SGHRS and CDR2 YFSETQ. This CDR3 is built from 15 residues. In DNA, the CDR3 is TGCGCCAGCGAGACAGGGCTCTCTGGGGCCAACGTCCTGACTTTC. Translation gives CASETGLSGANVLTF.

The V gene is TRBV27, the J gene TRBJ2-7; D ambiguous. The CDR3 contains 14 residues. The germline gives CDR1 MNHEY, CDR2 SMNVEV (reference sequence). V shed 4 bases and J shed 2 bases, with 12 bases lying between them. The CDR3 reads CASSSVTRTYEQYF. The CDR3 DNA follows: TGTGCCAGCAGTTCAGTCACGCGTACCTACGAGCAGTACTTC.

The chain employs TRBV11-3 and TRBJ1-3; D gene uncertain. Trimming removed 4 bases at V and 2 bases at J, with 9 bases between. Germline CDR1 is SGHNT and CDR2 is YENEEA. This CDR3 has 14 amino acids. The CDR3 reads CASSYTTPGNTIYF. CDR3 sequence (DNA): TGTGCCAGCAGCTATACTACTCCTGGAAACACCATATATTTT.

The genes are TRBV7-9 and TRBJ1-2; 7 bases line up with TRBD1. CDR3 size: 14 residues. Germline V gene lookup returns CDR1 SEHNR and CDR2 FQNEAQ (reference sequence). Trimming at V came to 5 bases and at J to 8 bases, leaving 11 bases not matched to a gene. The CDR3 protein is CASSPLDRSGGYTF. CDR3 nucleotides: TGTGCCAGCAGCCCTTTGGACAGGTCAGGAGGCTACACCTTC.

The gene calls are TRBV30 and TRBJ2-1, with 8 positions matching TRBD1. Germline V gene sequence: CDR1 GTSNPN, CDR2 SVGIG (reference sequence). The CDR3 is made up of 17 amino acids. With 0 bases clipped from V and 8 bases from J, the junction kept 15 bases outside the gene matches. The DNA of the CDR3 is TGTGCCTGGAGTGTTCTCACCGGGACAGGATCGTGGTATGAGCAGTTCTTC. This sequence encodes CAWSVLTGTGSWYEQFF.

The V and J genes are TRBV28 and TRBJ2-7, with TRBD2 as a possible D gene (6 bases). V was clipped by 2 bases and J by 2 bases, with 10 bases between them. This CDR3 spans 14 amino acids. Germline V gene data show CDR1 as MDHEN and CDR2 as SYDVKM. CDR3 in DNA: TGTGCCAGCAGTTTAGGAGGGGACCCCTACGAGCAGTACTTC. Its translation is CASSLGGDPYEQYF.

The J gene is TRBJ2-3, the V gene TRBV7-9, with D perhaps TRBD2 (6 bases). The CDR3 spans 16 residues. Trimming stripped 5 bases from V and 7 bases from J, with 22 bases between. The germline gives CDR1 SEHNR, CDR2 FQNEAQ (reference sequence). This CDR3 is CASSPRDPPRSYTQYF. For the CDR3, the DNA is TGTGCCAGCAGCCCGCGGGACCCTCCGCGCAGTTATACGCAGTATTTT.

The rearrangement uses TRBV10-3 and TRBJ2-1; 8 positions agree with TRBD2. This CDR3 is 14 amino acids long. Germline V lookup: CDR1 ENHRY, CDR2 SYGVKD. Losses at the gene ends were 10 bases for V and 7 bases for J; bases not matched to a gene: 12. The CDR3: CATRRREGQNEQFF. The CDR3 DNA reads TGTGCCACCCGTCGACGGGAGGGCCAGAATGAGCAGTTCTTC.